Sequencing of this TCR beta chain was carried out in a study of T cells expressing NK-cell markers. The overall study: Each TCR beta repertoire originated in sorted T cells that were CD3+CD56+NKG2C+, CD3+CD56+NKG2C- or CD3+CD56-NKG2C+.

From its re-call of the 5' RACE reads, TCRdb lists each CDR3 protein once, without DNA. The table for this sample gives about 460,000 distinct CDR3 sequences. The clonotype was recovered from a woman aged 50 to 60 in good health. Material: blood T cells: a sorted CD56 or NKG2C T cell subset, CD4+ or CD8+ T cells, or bulk PBMC T cells (not recorded which).

CDR3 loop: CASSSLAGPKTQYF. The chain recombines TRBV11-2 with TRBJ2-5; TCRdb indicates TRBD2, and absent DNA this call remains unverified. CDR1 and CDR2 from the germline V gene are SGHAT and FQNNGV. The CDR3 covers 14 residues. The full variable domain, in which reference TRBV11-2 and TRBJ2-5 provide the parts outside the CDR3, is EAGVAQSPRYKIIEKRQSVAFWCNPISGHATLYWYQQILGQGPKLLIQFQNNGVVDDSQLPKDRFSAERLKGVDSTLKIQPAKLEDSAVYLCASSSLAGPKTQYFGPGTRLLVL.